The entry below gives a single T cell receptor beta chain sequence along with its context. The final CDR3 position lacks the conserved phenylalanine or tryptophan, pointing to a likely read error. The sample is drawn from a study of cytomegalovirus exposure and HLA in healthy donors. Per the germline V gene, CDR1 is MNHNY and CDR2 is SVGAGI (reference sequence). The CDR3 covers 14 residues. V dropped 2 bases and J dropped 1 base, with 8 bases sitting between them. Vbeta (60) and Jbeta (13) primers were used in the PCR. Data came from immunoSEQ multiplex PCR; TCRdb stores just in-frame clones and leaves some out. The sample totals roughly 120,000 clones.

The chain links TRBV6-6 to TRBJ1-1; tentatively, D is TRBD1 (5 bases). The receptor comes from a man between 18 and 29 years old in good health and CMV-seronegative. Material for sequencing was PBMCs. For the CDR3, the DNA is TGTGCCAGCAGTTACCCAGGGAGGAACACTGAAGCTTTCCTT. It specifies CASSYPGRNTEAFL.